The rows below give T cell receptor beta chains drawn from one sample of a study of cytomegalovirus exposure and HLA in healthy donors. The repertoire was sequenced with immunoSEQ multiplex PCR; TCRdb's copy has only in-frame clones and lacks some. The listing contains more than 45,000 clones. Material: PBMCs. The receptor source for this set is a woman in her sixties or seventies in good health and CMV-seropositive. Each CDR3 is given with its conserved first and last residue. Each record gives: V gene, J gene, CDR3 protein.

v_gene: TRBV7-8; j_gene: TRBJ1-5; CDR3aa: CASSLNPGHQPQHF
v_gene: TRBV6-5; j_gene: TRBJ2-1; CDR3aa: CASSKSYNEQFF
v_gene: TRBV29-1; j_gene: TRBJ1-4; CDR3aa: CSVVQGMGSTNEKLFF
v_gene: TRBV29-1; j_gene: TRBJ1-2; CDR3aa: CSVELYNGYTF
v_gene: TRBV6-6; j_gene: TRBJ1-2; CDR3aa: CASSFRAGDYGYTF
v_gene: TRBV5-6; j_gene: TRBJ2-1; CDR3aa: CASSGDGTAIYNEQFF
v_gene: TRBV5-1; j_gene: TRBJ2-7; CDR3aa: CASSAPQGEYEQYF
v_gene: TRBV1; j_gene: TRBJ2-3; CDR3aa: CTSRRGGGPSSTATQYF
v_gene: TRBV10-3; j_gene: TRBJ2-7; CDR3aa: CAIREDRGNPYEQYF
v_gene: TRBV6-1; j_gene: TRBJ1-3; CDR3aa: CASSEKGVGSLGNTIYF
v_gene: TRBV18; j_gene: TRBJ1-6; CDR3aa: CASSPEGQYNSPLHF
v_gene: TRBV15; j_gene: TRBJ1-5; CDR3aa: CATSREGRGGGQPQHF
v_gene: TRBV10-1; j_gene: TRBJ1-2; CDR3aa: CARGQGGYGYTF
v_gene: TRBV18; j_gene: TRBJ2-3; CDR3aa: CASSPKAQGVRVTDTQYF
v_gene: TRBV4-1; j_gene: TRBJ1-4; CDR3aa: CASSQDTGAGEKLFF
v_gene: TRBV27; j_gene: TRBJ1-1; CDR3aa: CASSGGQAVTEAFF
v_gene: TRBV5-6; j_gene: TRBJ2-5; CDR3aa: CASSPTGEKQETQYF
v_gene: TRBV19; j_gene: TRBJ2-7; CDR3aa: CASSPPGQSIYEQYF
v_gene: TRBV15; j_gene: TRBJ1-4; CDR3aa: CATSRDISGEKLFF
v_gene: TRBV19; j_gene: TRBJ1-2; CDR3aa: CASSIASTGVGGYTF
v_gene: TRBV13; j_gene: TRBJ1-2; CDR3aa: CASSSAGGNYGYTF
v_gene: TRBV6-5; j_gene: TRBJ2-7; CDR3aa: CASSYSWTEADYEQYF
v_gene: TRBV15; j_gene: TRBJ2-1; CDR3aa: CATSTLYGGAGNNEQFF
v_gene: TRBV19; j_gene: TRBJ2-7; CDR3aa: CASSVPGAAEQYF
v_gene: TRBV27; j_gene: TRBJ1-6; CDR3aa: CASKARAGTGPSPLHF
v_gene: TRBV18; j_gene: TRBJ1-5; CDR3aa: CASSPGTANQPQHF
v_gene: TRBV2; j_gene: TRBJ2-2; CDR3aa: CASSWTSGGPNTGELFF
v_gene: TRBV5-1; j_gene: TRBJ2-5; CDR3aa: CASSWTSVGQETQYF
v_gene: TRBV2; j_gene: TRBJ1-1; CDR3aa: CATNLEGGGTEAFF
v_gene: TRBV29-1; j_gene: TRBJ1-1; CDR3aa: CSVRGGWGTEAFF
v_gene: TRBV5-1; j_gene: TRBJ2-3; CDR3aa: CASSLGLAALGDTQYF
v_gene: TRBV27; j_gene: TRBJ1-1; CDR3aa: CASSFSGRAFF
v_gene: TRBV6-5; j_gene: TRBJ2-5; CDR3aa: CASIADRGGVETQYF
v_gene: TRBV7-8; j_gene: TRBJ2-7; CDR3aa: CASSLARGQGAYEQYF
v_gene: TRBV5-8; j_gene: TRBJ2-2; CDR3aa: CASSLGTGNTGELFF
v_gene: TRBV4-2; j_gene: TRBJ1-1; CDR3aa: CASSQDLGQTNTEAFF
v_gene: TRBV9; j_gene: TRBJ2-7; CDR3aa: CASSTGQGRLEQYF
v_gene: TRBV2; j_gene: TRBJ2-1; CDR3aa: CASSERQGPFHEQFF
v_gene: TRBV7-2; j_gene: TRBJ2-7; CDR3aa: CASSLPTGQIYEQYF
v_gene: TRBV11-3; j_gene: TRBJ1-1; CDR3aa: CASSQGGQSSTEAFF
v_gene: TRBV7-9; j_gene: TRBJ1-1; CDR3aa: CASSLVQGGGTEAFF
v_gene: TRBV4-2; j_gene: TRBJ1-1; CDR3aa: CASSQVARDTEAFF
v_gene: TRBV7-2; j_gene: TRBJ2-7; CDR3aa: CASSVADRGLVTALQYF
v_gene: TRBV4-3; j_gene: TRBJ1-6; CDR3aa: CASSQLAPGDYSPLHF
v_gene: TRBV13; j_gene: TRBJ1-4; CDR3aa: CASSLKGVAEKLFF
v_gene: TRBV6-5; j_gene: TRBJ2-7; CDR3aa: CARFLQGQIAYEQYF
v_gene: TRBV18; j_gene: TRBJ2-4; CDR3aa: CASSPPLPSGNIQYF
v_gene: TRBV18; j_gene: TRBJ2-7; CDR3aa: CASSPRDTAYEQYF
v_gene: TRBV7-9; j_gene: TRBJ1-6; CDR3aa: CASSSGVGADNSPLHF
v_gene: TRBV25-1; j_gene: TRBJ2-7; CDR3aa: CASDSAYEQYF
v_gene: TRBV6-5; j_gene: TRBJ1-2; CDR3aa: CASSYYLDRNGYGYTF
v_gene: TRBV27; j_gene: TRBJ2-3; CDR3aa: CASSFTGRTDTQYF
v_gene: TRBV9; j_gene: TRBJ1-2; CDR3aa: CASSRQRQPDYGYTF
v_gene: TRBV6-1; j_gene: TRBJ1-2; CDR3aa: CASSQGDYGYTF
v_gene: TRBV27; j_gene: TRBJ1-6; CDR3aa: CASSLSSQQGGNSPLHF
v_gene: TRBV2; j_gene: TRBJ2-5; CDR3aa: CASRGDRGSRETQYF
v_gene: TRBV28; j_gene: TRBJ1-6; CDR3aa: CASSWGQGASNSPLHF
v_gene: TRBV2; j_gene: TRBJ1-1; CDR3aa: CASTQGRVDTEAFF